This TCR beta chain was identified during a study of metastatic and nonmetastatic thyroid tumors (TCRdb year 2020). For the study in its entirety: The researchers compared repertoires between peripheral blood samples and tumor or nodule tissue samples from patients with malignant or benign thyroid disease. Broader findings and caveats from the paper: TCR beta diversity was reported as significantly higher in malignant tumors than in benign nodules, in both blood and tumor samples.

This clone has a handful of counts. What this receptor recognizes is not known. Base qualities are not recorded, but no much larger clone differs from it by a single base. None of the patients had been given any treatment before thyroid surgery. Using T-cell receptor beta sequencing, the study looked back at clinical samples from patients collected from about 2011 to 2019. From its cysteine to its phenylalanine, the CDR3 spans 13 amino acids. This entry keeps only the CDR3 DNA: 39 bases, framed from base 1. V is reduced by 10 bases and J by 1 base, leaving a spacing of 14 bases between them. Per the germline V gene, MNHEY is the CDR1 and SVGEGT is the CDR2. The method behind the library was PCR. This sample was sequenced with an Illumina HiSeq 4000. High-throughput sequencing was used to profile the TCR beta-chain CDR3 region of each patient. The authors' analysis ran thus. CDR3 differences across clinicopathological groups were used to build a classifier for discriminating distant-metastatic papillary thyroid cancer patients. The Shannon index was used to assess repertoire diversity, and the Morisita-Horn index was used to assess tumor-blood repertoire similarity. The public reads were quality trimmed at Q25 with fastp and then assembled into clones with MiXCR by TCRdb, keeping productive beta chains. The V and J calls were determined by TCRdb, not by the authors. The sample table contains about 39,000 clones; only one count was recorded for around a fifth of them. The top ten hold approximately 20% of the sample.

The source of this sequence is a female donor with papillary thyroid cancer or a benign thyroid nodule (not recorded which). Some clones in this sample may be carry-over from other donors' samples. The sequencing input was blood. The chain is made from TRBV6-2 or TRBV6-3 and TRBJ2-7; the D gene is unclear. The CDR3 region reads CAITQVGSYEQYF. The DNA sequence is as follows: TGTGCCATCACCCAGGTAGGGTCCTACGAGCAGTACTTC.